The 16 T cell receptor beta chains listed next were all sequenced from one sample in a study of cytomegalovirus exposure and HLA in healthy donors (TCRdb year 2017). The library was built by means of the immunoSEQ multiplex PCR assay. The multiplex PCR relied on a mix of 60 forward primers for TCR Vbeta segments and 13 reverse primers for TCR Jbeta segments. The table comes from immuneACCESS by way of TCRdb, which keeps in-frame sequences with V and J called. Part of the clones is missing from these tables; in studies checked, under half for an unresolved V gene and the rest for unknown reasons. A total of 100,000 to 150,000 clones appear in this sample, roughly 77% of them only once. The ten largest clones capture less than 1.1% of the sample. Specimen: PBMCs. The origin of the receptors is a woman in her twenties or thirties in good health and CMV-seronegative.

The V gene is TRBV6-5, the J gene TRBJ1-4; TRBD1 matches 7 bases. This CDR3 is 15 amino acids long. Germline V gene lookup returns CDR1 MNHEY and CDR2 SVGAGI. V was pared by 4 bases and J by 0 bases, with 2 bases of the junction left unmatched. The CDR3 region is CASSFQGATNEKLFF. Here the CDR3 DNA reads TGTGCCAGCAGTTTCCAGGGGGCAACTAATGAAAAACTGTTTTTT.

The CDR3 region has the DNA TGTGCCAGCAGGGGCGTTCAATCCGGGGTCGGCGAGCAGTACTTC. Its protein product is CASRGVQSGVGEQYF. The gene calls are TRBV6-4 and TRBJ2-7; D may be TRBD2 (5 bases). Per germline, CDR1 MRHNA and CDR2 SNTAGT. This CDR3 comprises 15 residues. The ends were cut back, 6 bases at V and 6 bases at J, with 21 bases in the middle.

The chain uses TRBV16 and TRBJ2-5; TRBD2 agrees at 7 bases. CDR3 length: 18 residues. With V trimmed by 1 base and J by 2 bases, 13 bases remained unmatched. Per germline, CDR1 KGHSY and CDR2 FQNENV. The CDR3 DNA sequence: TGTGCCAGCAGCCAATGGGGAGTGGGCCTAGCGGAACAAGAGACCCAGTACTTC. Its translation is CASSQWGVGLAEQETQYF.

This clone was observed a single time. The chain uses TRBV13 and TRBJ2-5; 14 bases map to TRBD2. The trim removed 5 bases at V and 2 bases at J, leaving 4 bases unmatched. From germline, CDR1 is PRHDT and CDR2 FYEKMQ (reference sequence). The CDR3 contains 16 residues. CDR3 coding DNA: TGTGCCAGCAGCCGCCGACTAGCGGGGGGGCAAGAGACCCAGTACTTC. Its translation: CASSRRLAGGQETQYF.

The CDR3: CASRRDSLNQPQHF. CDR3 nucleotides: TGTGCCAGCAGGAGGGACAGCCTCAATCAGCCCCAGCATTTT. The chain links TRBV6-1 to TRBJ1-5; 7 bases line up with TRBD1. Germline CDR1 is MNHNS and CDR2 is SASEGT. After removal of 6 bases from V and 3 bases from J, the junction contained 5 bases not matched to a gene. CDR3 length: 14 residues.

The gene calls are TRBV29-1 and TRBJ1-1, with a tentative D call TRBD1 (5 bases). V lost 5 bases to trimming and J lost 2 bases, with 12 bases between them. The CDR3 consists of 13 residues. The germline V gene has CDR1 SQVTM and CDR2 ANQGSEA. The CDR3, as DNA: TGCAGCGTTCAGGGCCTTGAAAACACTGAAGCTTTCTTT. Its protein product is CSVQGLENTEAFF.

The V and J genes are TRBV5-4 and TRBJ1-1, with 8 bases aligning to TRBD1. The CDR3 runs to 15 residues. Germline CDR1 and CDR2: SGHNT and YYREEE (reference sequence). The V segment lost 3 bases and the J segment 1 base; nucleotides outside the gene matches: 5. CDR3 loop: CASSSGQGWNTEAFF. The CDR3 bases are TGTGCCAGCAGCTCTGGACAGGGATGGAACACTGAAGCTTTCTTT.

The chain is built from TRBV11-1 and TRBJ2-7; TRBD2 matches 8 bases. The CDR3 sequence is 12 residues long. Unmatched junction bases numbered 0, after V lost 5 bases and J lost 3 bases. Germline CDR1 and CDR2: SGHAT and FQDESV (reference sequence). CDR3 sequence: CASSAGGYEQYF. CDR3 bases: TGTGCCAGCAGCGCGGGGGGCTACGAGCAGTACTTC.

The V and J genes are TRBV11-2 and TRBJ2-3, with TRBD2 matching over 8 bases. The germline V gene has CDR1 SGHAT and CDR2 FQNNGV. The length of the CDR3 is 15 residues. Trimming cost V 3 bases and J 6 bases; bases outside gene matches: 8. In nucleotides, the CDR3 is TGTGCCAGCAGCTTCACGGGAGGGCCGGCGGATACGCAGTATTTT. Translating it yields CASSFTGGPADTQYF.

The chain employs TRBV25-1 and TRBJ1-5; D ambiguous. The germline gives CDR1 MGHDK, CDR2 SYGVNS. This CDR3 contains 12 residues. V lost 4 bases and J lost 10, with 11 bases in between. CDR3 DNA sequence: TGTGCCAGCAGTGGGCCGGGGAGCCCCCAGCATTTT. This codes for CASSGPGSPQHF.

CDR3 loop: CASSPLNRGSYEQYF. The CDR3 DNA is TGTGCCAGCAGCCCCTTAAACAGGGGATCCTACGAGCAGTACTTC. The J gene is TRBJ2-7, the V gene TRBV5-5, with TRBD1 identical over 7 bases. In germline, CDR1 is SGHKS, CDR2 YYEKEE (reference sequence). This CDR3 is built from 15 residues. The junction had 8 bases not matched to a gene; V was cut back by 4 bases and J by 1 base.

This chain links TRBV7-3 with TRBJ1-5; a weak D match, TRBD1 (5 bases). CDR3 length: 13 amino acids. The germline V gene has CDR1 SGHTA and CDR2 FQGTGA. Trimming took off 2 bases at V and 7 bases at J, with 9 bases between the two ends. CDR3 sequence reads: CASSLGGDQPQHF. The CDR3 DNA follows: TGTGCCAGCAGCTTAGGAGGGGACCAGCCCCAGCATTTT.

The chain has TRBV5-1 and TRBJ1-1; maybe TRBD1 (5 bases). This CDR3 has 14 amino acids. The ends were cut back, 0 bases at V and 2 bases at J, with 8 bases in the middle. Germline V CDR1 and CDR2: SGHRS, YFSETQ. Written as DNA, the CDR3 is TGCGCCAGCAGCTTGGTGGGGGGTAACACTGAAGCTTTCTTT. Translated: CASSLVGGNTEAFF. The full variable domain, completed using reference TRBV5-1 and TRBJ1-1, is KAGVTQTPRYLIKTRGQQVTLSCSPISGHRSVSWYQQTPGQGLQFLFEYFSETQRNKGNFPGRFSGRQFSNSRSEMNVSTLELGDSALYLCASSLVGGNTEAFFGQGTRLTVV.

The gene calls are TRBV19 and TRBJ2-6, with a tentative D call TRBD1 (6 bases). The CDR3 has 16 residues. Trimming stripped 4 bases from V and 4 bases from J, with 14 bases between. CDR1 is LNHDA and CDR2 is SQIVND in the germline V gene (reference sequence). The CDR3 sequence: CASSSYSGAGANVLTF. The CDR3 DNA reads as TGTGCCAGTAGTAGCTATTCAGGGGCCGGGGCCAACGTCCTGACTTTC. Full variable domain (outside the CDR3, taken from reference TRBV19 and TRBJ2-6): DGGITQSPKYLFRKEGQNVTLSCEQNLNHDAMYWYRQDPGQGLRLIYYSQIVNDFQKGDIAEGYSVSREKKESFPLTVTSAQKNPTAFYLCASSSYSGAGANVLTFGAGSRLTVL.

The J gene is TRBJ1-5, the V gene TRBV30, with TRBD1 matching 11 bases. V shed 3 bases, J shed 3 bases, and the junction held 13 bases outside the gene matches. This CDR3 spans 18 amino acids. From germline, CDR1 is GTSNPN and CDR2 SVGIG (reference sequence). For the CDR3, the DNA is TGTGCCTGGAGCAAGGGGACAGGGGGATCAACCCACAATCAGCCCCAGCATTTT. Encoded protein: CAWSKGTGGSTHNQPQHF.

The V gene is TRBV11-3, the J gene TRBJ2-1; 8 positions agree with TRBD2. J lost 8 bases, V lost 2 bases, and 2 bases had no gene match. Germline values: CDR1 SGHNT, CDR2 YENEEA. CDR3 length: 13 residues. This CDR3 reads CASSLSGGHEQFF. The CDR3 DNA sequence: TGTGCCAGCAGCTTAAGCGGGGGCCATGAGCAGTTCTTC.